This T cell receptor (beta chain) appears in the sequencing data of a study of human versus mouse CDR3 diversity and MHC coevolution. Study-wide findings and caveats: Human T cells underwent selection on several different MHC II alleles. Among all groups, most of the three human donors showed least clonal inequality.

Repertoires were generated with immunoSEQ multiplex PCR, while TCRdb's copy carries only in-frame clones and drops some. The repertoire holds about 81,000 clones, 90% to 95% seen once, with 1.2% to 1.5% in the top ten. Naive CD4 T cells, CD45RO-negative and CD62L-positive, were flow-sorted from PBMCs. As for this clone: Its antigen is undetermined.

This CDR3 is 14 amino acids long. Germline V gene lookup returns CDR1 SGHAT and CDR2 FQNNGV. V dropped 1 base and J dropped 5 bases, with 11 bases sitting between them. Source material: naive CD4+ T cells from blood. Subset in this sample: CD45RO-negative CD62L-positive naive CD4 T cells. This receptor was taken from a person aged 30-70 years in good health. The chain is built from TRBV11-2 and TRBJ1-1, with D possibly matching TRBD1 (5 bases). CDR3 amino acids: CASSLVRGGTEAFF. Here the CDR3 DNA reads TGTGCCAGCAGCTTAGTCCGGGGGGGAACTGAAGCTTTCTTT.